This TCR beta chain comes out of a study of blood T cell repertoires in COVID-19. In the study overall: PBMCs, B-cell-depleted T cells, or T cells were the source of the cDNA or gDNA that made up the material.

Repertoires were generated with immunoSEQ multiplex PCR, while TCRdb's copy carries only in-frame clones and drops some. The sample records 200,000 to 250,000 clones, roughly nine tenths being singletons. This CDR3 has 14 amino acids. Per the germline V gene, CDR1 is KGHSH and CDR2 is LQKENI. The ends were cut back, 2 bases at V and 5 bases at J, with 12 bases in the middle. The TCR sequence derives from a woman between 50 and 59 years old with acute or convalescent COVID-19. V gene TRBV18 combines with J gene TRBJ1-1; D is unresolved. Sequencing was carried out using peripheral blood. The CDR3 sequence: CASSPYEKRTEAFF. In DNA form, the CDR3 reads TGTGCCAGCTCACCATATGAGAAGCGGACTGAAGCTTTCTTT.